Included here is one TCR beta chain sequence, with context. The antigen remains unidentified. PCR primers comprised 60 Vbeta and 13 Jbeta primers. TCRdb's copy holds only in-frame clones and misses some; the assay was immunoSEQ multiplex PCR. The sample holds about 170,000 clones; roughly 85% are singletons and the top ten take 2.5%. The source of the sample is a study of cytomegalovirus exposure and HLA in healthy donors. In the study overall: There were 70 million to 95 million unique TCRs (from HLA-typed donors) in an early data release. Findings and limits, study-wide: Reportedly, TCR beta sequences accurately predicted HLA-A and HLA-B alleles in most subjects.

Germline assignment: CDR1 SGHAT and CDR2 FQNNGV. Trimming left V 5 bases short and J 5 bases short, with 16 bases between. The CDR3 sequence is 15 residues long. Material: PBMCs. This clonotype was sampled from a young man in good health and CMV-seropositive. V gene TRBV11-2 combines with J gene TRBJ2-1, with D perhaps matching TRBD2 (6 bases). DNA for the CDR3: TGTGCCAGCAGCCGCCGGGACTCTCTTCACAATGAGCAGTTCTTC. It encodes CASSRRDSLHNEQFF. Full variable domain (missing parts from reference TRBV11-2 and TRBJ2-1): EAGVAQSPRYKIIEKRQSVAFWCNPISGHATLYWYQQILGQGPKLLIQFQNNGVVDDSQLPKDRFSAERLKGVDSTLKIQPAKLEDSAVYLCASSRRDSLHNEQFFGPGTRLTVL.